The entry below gives a single T cell receptor (beta chain) sequence along with its context. The sample belongs to a study of technical replicates of blood from a handful of donors. This CDR3 has 17 amino acids. The V and J ends lost 1 base and 4 bases respectively, with 16 bases between them. In germline, CDR1 is SGHTA, CDR2 FQGTGA. The method was immunoSEQ multiplex PCR; TCRdb's version includes in-frame clones alone and lacks a portion of them. The sample has tens of thousands of clones, more than 90% seen once. The source is a human donor in good health. Specimen: T cells isolated from PBMCs. The chain joins TRBV7-3 to TRBJ2-2; perhaps TRBD2 as D (5 bases). This CDR3 reads CASSLSAGRLGTGELFF. The CDR3 DNA reads as TGTGCCAGCAGCTTAAGCGCGGGTCGGTTGGGCACCGGGGAGCTGTTTTTT.